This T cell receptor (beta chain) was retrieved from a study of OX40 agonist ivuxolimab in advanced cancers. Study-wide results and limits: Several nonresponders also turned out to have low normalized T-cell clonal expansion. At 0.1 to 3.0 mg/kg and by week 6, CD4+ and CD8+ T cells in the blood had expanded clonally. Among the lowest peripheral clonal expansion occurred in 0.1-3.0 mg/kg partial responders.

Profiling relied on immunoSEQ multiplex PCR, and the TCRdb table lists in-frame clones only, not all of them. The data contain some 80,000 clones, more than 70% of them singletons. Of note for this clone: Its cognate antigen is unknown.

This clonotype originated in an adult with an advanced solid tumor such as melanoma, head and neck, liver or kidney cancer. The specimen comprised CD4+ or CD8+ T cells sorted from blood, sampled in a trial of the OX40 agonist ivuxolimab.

This chain's CDR3 is CASSYSTGDTEAFF. DNA for the CDR3: TGTGCCAGCAGTTACTCGACAGGGGACACTGAAGCTTTCTTT. The J gene is TRBJ1-1, the V gene TRBV6-6; 8 bases are shared with TRBD1. The germline gives CDR1 MNHNY, CDR2 SVGAGI (reference sequence). The V gene end was trimmed by 0 bases and the J gene end by 3 bases; junction bases not matched to a gene: 0. There are 14 residues in the CDR3.